This is a list of T cell receptor beta chains from one sample in a study of blood T cell repertoires in COVID-19. Libraries were prepared by immunoSEQ multiplex PCR; TCRdb keeps only in-frame clonotypes and omits some of them. The sample has about 670,000 clones, around 90% seen once. Sequencing was carried out using peripheral blood. The origin of the receptors is a woman younger than 30 with acute or convalescent COVID-19. Each CDR3 is given with its conserved first and last residue. A D gene is named only where the DNA matches it firmly. A clone size is listed for some rows: how often the clone was seen (once, few, many), or a class if it is expanded.

d_gene: TRBD1; abundance: .; v_gene: TRBV27; j_gene: TRBJ1-3; CDR3nt: TGTGCCAGCAGTAGACAGGGGGCGGGAAACACCATATATTTT; CDR3aa: CASSRQGAGNTIYF
d_gene: .; abundance: .; v_gene: TRBV5-8; j_gene: TRBJ1-3; CDR3nt: TGTGCCAGCAGCTTGGAAGGGGCCGGAGGAAACACCATATATTTT; CDR3aa: CASSLEGAGGNTIYF
d_gene: .; abundance: .; v_gene: TRBV12-5; j_gene: TRBJ1-2; CDR3nt: TGTGCTAGTGGTCACGCGGGGGACCGGGGCTACACCTTC; CDR3aa: CASGHAGDRGYTF
d_gene: .; abundance: .; v_gene: TRBV5-4; j_gene: TRBJ1-2; CDR3nt: TGTGCCAGCAGCTCGTCGTTTTTGGACAGCCCAGTCTATGGCTACACCTTC; CDR3aa: CASSSSFLDSPVYGYTF
d_gene: .; abundance: few; v_gene: TRBV5-1; j_gene: TRBJ2-3; CDR3nt: TGCGCCAGCAGCTCCCCTCCGAACACCGAGGGCCTGTATTTT; CDR3aa: CASSSPPNTEGLYF
d_gene: .; abundance: .; v_gene: TRBV2; j_gene: TRBJ1-6; CDR3nt: TGTGCCTCCCGAGCAGGGAAGTATTCCTATAATTCACCCCTCCACTTT; CDR3aa: CASRAGKYSYNSPLHF
d_gene: TRBD1; abundance: once; v_gene: TRBV28; j_gene: TRBJ1-2; CDR3nt: TGTGCCAGCAGTTCCGCCGGGGTAGGGGGCGGTGACTATGGCTACACCTTC; CDR3aa: CASSSAGVGGGDYGYTF
d_gene: TRBD1; abundance: .; v_gene: TRBV10-3; j_gene: TRBJ2-7; CDR3nt: TGTGCCATCACCCCGGGACAGGGAATCTACGAGCAGTACTTC; CDR3aa: CAITPGQGIYEQYF
d_gene: TRBD2; abundance: .; v_gene: TRBV5-1; j_gene: TRBJ2-5; CDR3nt: TGCGCCAGCAGCCAGACTAGCGGCAAAGAGACCCAGTACTTC; CDR3aa: CASSQTSGKETQYF
d_gene: TRBD1; abundance: .; v_gene: TRBV6-5; j_gene: TRBJ1-1; CDR3nt: TGTGCCAGCAAGCCAGGGGGCTTAATCTCTGAAGCTTTCTTT; CDR3aa: CASKPGGLISEAFF
d_gene: TRBD1; abundance: .; v_gene: TRBV19; j_gene: TRBJ2-7; CDR3nt: TGTGCCAGTAGACAGGACAGGGGTGCCTACGAGCAGTACTTC; CDR3aa: CASRQDRGAYEQYF
d_gene: TRBD2; abundance: .; v_gene: TRBV2; j_gene: TRBJ2-7; CDR3nt: TGTGCCAGCAGTGCACCGGGCGGTAGCGGGCGAACCTACGAGCAGTACTTC; CDR3aa: CASSAPGGSGRTYEQYF
d_gene: .; abundance: .; v_gene: TRBV5-1; j_gene: TRBJ1-1; CDR3nt: TGCGCCAGCAGCTTGGTTCCAGGGCAGGGCACTGAAGCTTTCTTT; CDR3aa: CASSLVPGQGTEAFF
d_gene: TRBD1; abundance: .; v_gene: TRBV5-1; j_gene: TRBJ1-4; CDR3nt: TGCGCCAGCAGCTCCGGACAGGGTAGAACTAATGAAAAACTGTTTTTT; CDR3aa: CASSSGQGRTNEKLFF
d_gene: .; abundance: .; v_gene: TRBV6-4; j_gene: TRBJ1-6; CDR3nt: TGTGCCAGCAGTCCCCGTGGAGACAGATGGTCGCCCCTCCACTTT; CDR3aa: CASSPRGDRWSPLHF
d_gene: TRBD1; abundance: .; v_gene: TRBV6-4; j_gene: TRBJ1-5; CDR3nt: TGTGCCAGCAGTGGGCAGGGGGTAGATCAGCCCCAGCATTTT; CDR3aa: CASSGQGVDQPQHF
d_gene: TRBD1; abundance: .; v_gene: TRBV6-5; j_gene: TRBJ2-7; CDR3nt: TGTGCCAGCAGTTACTCCCGGACAGGGAGGTCCTACGAGCAGTACTTC; CDR3aa: CASSYSRTGRSYEQYF
d_gene: .; abundance: .; v_gene: TRBV19; j_gene: TRBJ1-2; CDR3nt: TGTGCCAGTAAAGTACAACGGGGTCGGCTATCGTATGGCTACACCTTC; CDR3aa: CASKVQRGRLSYGYTF
d_gene: .; abundance: .; v_gene: TRBV7-9; j_gene: TRBJ1-2; CDR3nt: TGTGCCAGCAGCCCCGCTCTAGGGGCTAACTATGGCTACACCTTC; CDR3aa: CASSPALGANYGYTF
d_gene: .; abundance: .; v_gene: TRBV5-6; j_gene: TRBJ1-3; CDR3nt: TGTGCCAGCAGCTTGAGAGGGATCTCTGGAAACACCATATATTTT; CDR3aa: CASSLRGISGNTIYF
d_gene: TRBD1; abundance: .; v_gene: TRBV19; j_gene: TRBJ1-1; CDR3nt: TGTGCCAGTAGGAGGACAGGATTGAACACTGAAGCTTTCTTT; CDR3aa: CASRRTGLNTEAFF
d_gene: .; abundance: .; v_gene: TRBV7-2; j_gene: TRBJ1-6; CDR3nt: TGTGCCAGCAGCTTTCAGGGTGGTTCACCCCTCCACTTT; CDR3aa: CASSFQGGSPLHF
d_gene: .; abundance: .; v_gene: TRBV15; j_gene: TRBJ2-2; CDR3nt: TGTGCCACCAGCAGAGACAGGGAGGCGAACACCGGGGAGCTGTTTTTT; CDR3aa: CATSRDREANTGELFF
d_gene: .; abundance: once; v_gene: TRBV9; j_gene: TRBJ1-6; CDR3nt: TGTGCCAGCAGCGTTCAGGGGTTCAATTCACCCCTCCACTTT; CDR3aa: CASSVQGFNSPLHF
d_gene: .; abundance: .; v_gene: TRBV15; j_gene: TRBJ1-5; CDR3nt: TGTGCCACCAGCAGAGATGGGGGGTTTAGCAATCAGCCCCAGCATTTT; CDR3aa: CATSRDGGFSNQPQHF
d_gene: TRBD1; abundance: .; v_gene: TRBV5-4; j_gene: TRBJ1-2; CDR3nt: TGTGCCAGCAGCCTGGCGGGACAGGGGGCAAGCCATGGCTACACCTTC; CDR3aa: CASSLAGQGASHGYTF
d_gene: .; abundance: .; v_gene: TRBV6-5; j_gene: TRBJ2-3; CDR3nt: TGTGCCAGCAGTTACTTGTCTAGCGCAGATACGCAGTATTTT; CDR3aa: CASSYLSSADTQYF
d_gene: .; abundance: .; v_gene: TRBV5-1; j_gene: TRBJ1-4; CDR3nt: TGCGCCAGCAGCTTGGTCGGGGGGCTAGGCGAAAAACTGTTTTTT; CDR3aa: CASSLVGGLGEKLFF
d_gene: .; abundance: .; v_gene: TRBV24-1; j_gene: TRBJ1-1; CDR3nt: TGTGCCACTCAGGAACACCTGAACACTGAAGCTTTCTTT; CDR3aa: CATQEHLNTEAFF
d_gene: .; abundance: .; v_gene: TRBV5-1; j_gene: TRBJ1-4; CDR3nt: TGCGCCAGCAGCTTAGGGGCCTTTAATGAAAAACTGTTTTTT; CDR3aa: CASSLGAFNEKLFF
d_gene: .; abundance: once; v_gene: TRBV2; j_gene: TRBJ2-7; CDR3nt: TGTGCCAGCAGTGAACAGCCAGGGCCCTACGAGCAGTACTTC; CDR3aa: CASSEQPGPYEQYF
d_gene: .; abundance: .; v_gene: TRBV10-3; j_gene: TRBJ1-2; CDR3nt: TGTGCCATCGGGGCGGACCAGCGGGGTGGCTACACCTTC; CDR3aa: CAIGADQRGGYTF
d_gene: .; abundance: once; v_gene: TRBV13; j_gene: TRBJ2-3; CDR3nt: TGTGCCACCCAAGGAGGTGATGGCACAGATACGCAGTATTTT; CDR3aa: CATQGGDGTDTQYF
d_gene: .; abundance: few; v_gene: TRBV19; j_gene: TRBJ1-2; CDR3nt: TGTGCCAGTAGCCTCTTCGGGGTCCGCTATGGCTACACCTTC; CDR3aa: CASSLFGVRYGYTF
d_gene: TRBD1; abundance: .; v_gene: TRBV7-2; j_gene: TRBJ2-1; CDR3nt: TGTGCCAGCAGCTTAGCGGGACAGGAGCAGTTCTTC; CDR3aa: CASSLAGQEQFF
d_gene: TRBD1; abundance: .; v_gene: TRBV15; j_gene: TRBJ1-2; CDR3nt: TGTGCCACCAGCAGAGACGGGACAGGAGATCCCTATGGCTACACCTTC; CDR3aa: CATSRDGTGDPYGYTF
d_gene: .; abundance: .; v_gene: TRBV9; j_gene: TRBJ1-6; CDR3nt: TGTGCCAGCAGCGTAGCTACTTCAACTAGCTCCTATAATTCACCCCTCCACTTT; CDR3aa: CASSVATSTSSYNSPLHF
d_gene: .; abundance: .; v_gene: TRBV4-1; j_gene: TRBJ1-2; CDR3nt: TGCGCCAGCAGCCAAGAGCAGGAGGCTAACTATGGCTACACCTTC; CDR3aa: CASSQEQEANYGYTF
d_gene: TRBD2; abundance: .; v_gene: TRBV4-1; j_gene: TRBJ2-2; CDR3nt: TGCGCCAGCAGCCTCCCCGGGGGGTTCGACGGGGAGCTGTTTTTT; CDR3aa: CASSLPGGFDGELFF
d_gene: .; abundance: .; v_gene: TRBV5-1; j_gene: TRBJ1-1; CDR3nt: TGCGCCAGCAGCTTGGCCACAGGAAACCTGAACACTGAAGCTTTCTTT; CDR3aa: CASSLATGNLNTEAFF
d_gene: TRBD1; abundance: .; v_gene: TRBV7-9; j_gene: TRBJ2-5; CDR3nt: TGTGCCAGCAGCCGGACAGGAGTTCAAGAGACCCAGTACTTC; CDR3aa: CASSRTGVQETQYF
d_gene: TRBD2; abundance: .; v_gene: TRBV5-6; j_gene: TRBJ2-5; CDR3nt: TGTGCCAGCAGCTTGGCACTAGCGGAGGGGGTGGGTGAGACCCAGTACTTC; CDR3aa: CASSLALAEGVGETQYF
d_gene: TRBD1; abundance: .; v_gene: TRBV6-5; j_gene: TRBJ1-5; CDR3nt: TGTGCCAGCGCCCCAGGGGGCGGCAATCAGCCCCAGCATTTT; CDR3aa: CASAPGGGNQPQHF
d_gene: .; abundance: .; v_gene: TRBV5-1; j_gene: TRBJ1-2; CDR3nt: TGCGCCAGCAGCCCTGGCAGGGCCAATGGCTACACCTTC; CDR3aa: CASSPGRANGYTF
d_gene: .; abundance: .; v_gene: TRBV9; j_gene: TRBJ1-1; CDR3nt: TGTGCCAGCAGCGTAGCTCGACAGAACACTGAAGCTTTCTTT; CDR3aa: CASSVARQNTEAFF
d_gene: TRBD1; abundance: .; v_gene: TRBV27; j_gene: TRBJ1-2; CDR3nt: TGTGCCAGCAGCTCGATGGACAGGGTCGATGGCTACACCTTC; CDR3aa: CASSSMDRVDGYTF
d_gene: .; abundance: .; v_gene: TRBV7-6; j_gene: TRBJ2-7; CDR3nt: TGTGCCAGCAGCTTAGTAGGGGACTCCTACGAGCAGTACTTC; CDR3aa: CASSLVGDSYEQYF
d_gene: .; abundance: .; v_gene: TRBV6-5; j_gene: TRBJ1-5; CDR3nt: TGTGCCAGCACCCCCTCAGGGATTAGCAATCAGCCCCAGCATTTT; CDR3aa: CASTPSGISNQPQHF
d_gene: TRBD1; abundance: .; v_gene: TRBV2; j_gene: TRBJ2-7; CDR3nt: TGTGCCAGCAGTGGGGACAGCTACGAGCAGTACTTC; CDR3aa: CASSGDSYEQYF
d_gene: .; abundance: .; v_gene: TRBV2; j_gene: TRBJ1-1; CDR3nt: TGTGCCAGCAGTCGGGACATCGGAAAGGGCACTGAAGCTTTCTTT; CDR3aa: CASSRDIGKGTEAFF
d_gene: TRBD1; abundance: .; v_gene: TRBV9; j_gene: TRBJ1-2; CDR3nt: TGTGCCAGCAGCCCGAGAACAGGGGACTATGGCTACACCTTC; CDR3aa: CASSPRTGDYGYTF
d_gene: .; abundance: .; v_gene: TRBV19; j_gene: TRBJ1-5; CDR3nt: TGTGCCAGTAGTATAGATCGGGGAGGGGTTGATCAGCCCCAGCATTTT; CDR3aa: CASSIDRGGVDQPQHF
d_gene: .; abundance: .; v_gene: TRBV9; j_gene: TRBJ1-2; CDR3nt: TGTGCCAGCAGCGTAGCGCCAGGCGGGGGCTATGGCTACACCTTC; CDR3aa: CASSVAPGGGYGYTF